This T cell receptor beta chain was profiled in a study of T cell repertoires in cytomegalovirus infection (dated by TCRdb to about 2019). Turning to the overall study: Peptide stimulations targeted recently identified HLA-C-restricted CMV epitopes, whose presentation resists viral immunomodulation, together with well-studied HLA-B-restricted epitopes. The HLA type of each donor mattered for the analysis, because public TCR beta signatures pointed to carriage of CMV infection along with the matching HLA type. Beyond this particular receptor, the publication reports: Cumulative frequency of public TCR beta family members discriminated carriers of CMV infection plus the relevant HLA type in this cohort and an independent roughly 340-donor cohort. The ex vivo response was dominated by HLA-C-restricted CMV-specific TCR beta clonotypes, which also provided the single most frequent clonotype in two of eight donors.

Sequencing used an Illumina HiSeq 1500. TCRdb applied fastp at Q25 and MiXCR to the public reads, then kept only in-frame beta chains. Each CDR3 protein gets just one entry, which takes the most common genes and DNA from the rows behind it. This sample lists roughly 700,000 distinct CDR3 sequences; roughly 30% were detected once. The ten largest clones add up to over 15% of the sample. The treatment or condition label for this specimen denotes: in vitro stimulation with specific CMV peptide epitopes to enrich CMV-specific T cells. This clonotype was recorded a few times. This receptor's antigen is unknown. No much larger clonotype is one base removed from it; base qualities were not supplied. The specimen comprised cultured PBMCs, sampled from culture after CMV antigen stimulation. The clonotype comes from a human donor in good health (CMV status not recorded). Some clones in this sample may be carry-over from other donors' samples.

The bases read TGTGCCAGCAGGTCGGGACAGATACAAGAGACCCAGTACTTC. Its translation reads: CASRSGQIQETQYF. Rearrangement joined TRBV5-4 to TRBJ2-5; TRBD1 matches 7 bases in the middle. The CDR3, from cysteine to phenylalanine, totals 14 residues. Just CDR3 DNA is preserved here, 42 bases in frame from base 1. The germline V gene (reference sequence) specifies SGHNT as CDR1 and YYREEE as CDR2. V and J are trimmed by 5 bases and 2 bases, and the gene matches miss 6 bases of the junction.